A single sample gave rise to the 22 T cell receptor beta chains below, sequenced in a study of T cell repertoires in cytomegalovirus infection. From the reads, TCRdb called clonotypes with MiXCR, one entry per CDR3 protein. Among fewer than 550,000 distinct CDR3 sequences listed, approximately 16% were seen once. Sequencing used CD8+ T cells from PBMCs. The origin of the receptors is a human donor in good health (CMV status not recorded). Some clones in this sample may be carry-over from other donors' samples.

This clonotype was detected only a few times. The chain combines TRBV27 with TRBJ2-7; tentatively, D is TRBD2 (6 bases). The CDR3 has 15 residues. V was clipped by 7 bases and J by 3 bases, with 19 bases between them. CDR1 and CDR2 (germline): MNHEY, SMNVEV (reference sequence). The CDR3 reads CASTQVGSLIYEQYF. In DNA form, the CDR3 reads TGTGCCAGCACCCAGGTCGGGAGTCTAATCTACGAGCAGTACTTC.

The chain employs TRBV7-9 and TRBJ2-7; possible D gene TRBD2, 7 bases. Germline V CDR1 and CDR2: SEHNR, FQNEAQ (reference sequence). There are 15 residues in the CDR3. V was trimmed by 1 base and J by 6 bases, leaving 16 bases between them. CDR3 DNA: TGTGCCAGCAGCTTAGAGAGGGGGGGGGTGTCCGAGCAGTACTTC. Translated: CASSLERGGVSEQYF.

This clonotype was observed at least ten times. The chain employs TRBV7-9 and TRBJ2-2; the match to TRBD2 covers 10 bases. The CDR3 contains 15 residues. Germline values: CDR1 SEHNR, CDR2 FQNEAQ (reference sequence). V dropped 3 bases and J dropped 5; count of bases not matched to a gene: 3. The CDR3 DNA reads as TGTGCCAGCAGCTTTAGCGGGAGGTTGACCGGGGAGCTGTTTTTT. This gives the protein CASSFSGRLTGELFF.

This clonotype has ten or more counts. The V call is TRBV12-3 or TRBV12-4, the J call TRBJ2-5, with 11 positions matching TRBD2. The V and J ends lost 3 bases and 4 bases, in that order; junction bases with no gene match: 4. The CDR3 sequence is 15 residues long. CDR3 loop: CASSLLAGGRETQYF. CDR3 coding DNA: TGTGCCAGCAGTTTGCTAGCGGGGGGCCGAGAGACCCAGTACTTC.

This clonotype showed up many times. The chain combines TRBV10-3 with TRBJ2-2, with 10 bases matching TRBD1. Germline V gene sequence: CDR1 ENHRY, CDR2 SYGVKD. V shed 6 bases, J shed 5 bases, and the junction held 6 bases outside the gene matches. This CDR3 comprises 15 residues. Here the CDR3 DNA reads TGTGCCATCAGGGATCCGGGACAGGGGACCGGGGAGCTGTTTTTT. It is translated as CAIRDPGQGTGELFF.

This clonotype was seen only a few times. The rearrangement uses TRBV27 and TRBJ1-5; tentatively, D is TRBD1 (6 bases). Germline CDR1 is MNHEY and CDR2 is SMNVEV (reference sequence). CDR3 length: 14 amino acids. Trimming pared 6 bases from V and 11 bases from J, leaving 20 bases between. The CDR3 reads CASRSVTGQGAQHF. The CDR3 bases are TGTGCCAGCAGATCAGTGACAGGCCAAGGGGCCCAGCATTTT.

The rearrangement joins TRBV2 to TRBJ1-5; D not certain. The CDR3 runs 13 residues. Germline V gene sequence: CDR1 SNHLY, CDR2 FYNNEI. V dropped 6 bases and J dropped 0 bases, with 6 bases sitting between them. The CDR3 bases are TGTGCCAGCAGCTCTCCTAGCAATCAGCCCCAGCATTTT. Translation gives CASSSPSNQPQHF.

Points on this clonotype: A much larger clone differs from this one at a single base, so this may be a read error. The gene calls are TRBV11-2 and TRBJ1-1, with TRBD1 matching 10 bases. Germline trimming cut 5 bases from V and 7 bases from J; bases unmatched to any gene: 7. CDR1 is SGHAT and CDR2 is FQNNGV in the germline V gene. The CDR3 runs 14 residues. Written as DNA, the CDR3 is TGTGCCAGCAGCCGGGGACAGGGGAGCATTGAAGCTTTCTTT. This encodes CASSRGQGSIEAFF.

This rearrangement joins TRBV5-8 to TRBJ2-7; perhaps TRBD1 as D (7 bases). Trimming pared 1 base from V and 5 bases from J, leaving 22 bases between. There are 17 residues in the CDR3. The V gene's germline CDR1 is SGHTS and CDR2 YDEGEE. The CDR3 nucleotides are TGTGCCAGCAGCTTGCGGCTGGGCGGAGGGGGCGTCCACGAGCAGTACTTC. Protein sequence: CASSLRLGGGGVHEQYF. The full variable domain, rest sourced from reference TRBV5-8 and TRBJ2-7, is EAGVTQSPTHLIKTRGQQATLRCSPISGHTSVYWYQQALGLGLQFLLWYDEGEERNRGNFPPRFSGRQFPNYSSELNVNALELEDSALYLCASSLRLGGGGVHEQYFGPGTRLTVT.

This clonotype was seen ten or more times. The V and J genes are TRBV6-1 and TRBJ2-1, with 12 nucleotides matching TRBD2. CDR3 size: 15 residues. J gave up 6 bases and V 6 bases, and 6 bases lay outside the gene matches. Germline loops: CDR1 MNHNS, CDR2 SASEGT. CDR3 residues: CASSRLAGESNEQFF. The CDR3 nucleotides read TGTGCCAGCAGCCGACTAGCGGGAGAGAGCAATGAGCAGTTCTTC.

The chain carries TRBV5-6 and TRBJ1-1; D call uncertain. Germline V gives CDR1 SGHDT, CDR2 YYEEEE. Trimming took off 1 base at V and 7 bases at J, with 11 bases between the two ends. The CDR3 is made up of 13 amino acids. Here the CDR3 DNA reads TGTGCCAGCAGCTTGATAGTGCAGAATGAAGCTTTCTTT. Translated, it gives CASSLIVQNEAFF.

This clonotype occurred many times. J is TRBJ2-2 and V is TRBV19; 7 bases fit TRBD2. V lost 5 bases and J lost 6; bases outside the gene matches: 9. Germline V gene sequence: CDR1 LNHDA, CDR2 SQIVND (reference sequence). This CDR3 comprises 15 residues. CDR3 residues: CASSPTTAGSGELFF. The CDR3 DNA follows: TGTGCCAGTAGTCCTACTACAGCGGGGTCCGGGGAGCTGTTTTTT. The full variable domain, with the rest looked up from reference TRBV19 and TRBJ2-2, is DGGITQSPKYLFRKEGQNVTLSCEQNLNHDAMYWYRQDPGQGLRLIYYSQIVNDFQKGDIAEGYSVSREKKESFPLTVTSAQKNPTAFYLCASSPTTAGSGELFFGEGSRLTVL.

The chain is built from TRBV27 and TRBJ2-1; 7 nucleotides line up with TRBD1. This CDR3 has 15 residues. Germline CDR1 is MNHEY and CDR2 is SMNVEV (reference sequence). V shed 5 bases and J 0 bases; nucleotides not matched to a gene: 4. DNA of the CDR3: TGTGCCAGCAGTGACGGACAGGCCTCCTACAATGAGCAGTTCTTC. This gives the protein CASSDGQASYNEQFF.

This clonotype was observed a few times. The V and J genes are TRBV2 and TRBJ2-7, with D possibly matching TRBD2 (6 bases). The CDR3 is 13 residues long. Germline V CDR1 and CDR2: SNHLY, FYNNEI. V gave up 1 base and J gave up 4 bases, with 8 bases separating them. In DNA form, the CDR3 reads TGTGCCAGCAGTGAAGACGGGGGTTACGAGCAGTACTTC. Amino acid sequence: CASSEDGGYEQYF.

This clonotype has at least ten counts. The V and J genes are TRBV7-9 and TRBJ1-3; TRBD1 matches 7 bases. CDR1 and CDR2 from the germline V gene are SEHNR and FQNEAQ (reference sequence). The trim removed 4 bases at V and 7 bases at J, leaving 4 bases unmatched. This CDR3 has 13 residues. The CDR3 DNA follows: TGTGCCAGCAGCTGGGACAGTGCGAACACCATATATTTT. Translation: CASSWDSANTIYF.

This clonotype was seen a few times. The J gene is TRBJ2-5, the V gene TRBV6-2 or TRBV6-3, with D possibly TRBD1 on 5 matching bases. CDR3 length: 13 residues. V lost 7 bases, J lost 1 base, and 10 bases lay in between. Per germline, CDR1 MNHEY and CDR2 SVGEGT. In DNA form, the CDR3 reads TGTGCCAGCATTGGGGCCCGCCAAGAGACCCAGTACTTC. Translation: CASIGARQETQYF.

There are many counts of this clonotype. The chain joins TRBV28 to TRBJ2-7, with D perhaps matching TRBD2 (5 bases). Trimming left V 5 bases short and J 4 bases short, with 15 bases between. Germline assignment: CDR1 MDHEN and CDR2 SYDVKM. This CDR3 is built from 14 residues. CDR3 region: CASSQAAELYEQYF. Written as DNA, the CDR3 is TGTGCCAGCAGTCAGGCAGCGGAACTTTACGAGCAGTACTTC.

This clonotype showed up just a few times. The CDR3 here is CAGRRDSNQPQHF. CDR3 bases: TGTGCCGGAAGACGGGATAGCAATCAGCCCCAGCATTTT. J is TRBJ1-5 and V is TRBV2; D unresolved. This CDR3 comprises 13 residues. Trimming took 11 bases from V and 0 from J, leaving 11 bases between them. The germline V gene has CDR1 SNHLY and CDR2 FYNNEI.

This clonotype was seen ten or more times. The V call is TRBV7-3, the J call TRBJ2-7, with D possibly matching TRBD1 (6 bases). From germline, CDR1 is SGHTA and CDR2 FQGTGA. V lost 1 base, J lost 3 bases, and 13 bases lay in between. This CDR3 contains 15 residues. The CDR3 coding sequence is TGTGCCAGCAGCTTAAGGGCCACAGGGAACTACGAGCAGTACTTC. It yields the protein CASSLRATGNYEQYF.

This chain connects TRBV12-3 or TRBV12-4 to TRBJ1-2; D gene unclear. The V gene lost 6 bases and the J gene lost 5 bases, with 13 bases spanning the gap. This CDR3 spans 13 amino acids. The CDR3 DNA reads as TGTGCCAGCAGCCACGGGCGGGGTTATGGCTACACCTTC. Translation gives CASSHGRGYGYTF.

This clonotype has a count of ten or more. V gene TRBV28 combines with J gene TRBJ1-1; D unclear. Trimming shortened V by 6 bases and J by 2 bases, and 10 bases separated the two germline ends. The length of the CDR3 is 13 residues. From germline, CDR1 is MDHEN and CDR2 SYDVKM. The DNA for the CDR3 is TGTGCCAGCAGCCGAGGACCTAACACTGAAGCTTTCTTT. Its translation is CASSRGPNTEAFF.

This clonotype was observed at least ten times. The chain couples TRBV7-9 to TRBJ2-6; D unresolved. This CDR3 contains 17 residues. V was clipped by 2 bases and J by 0 bases, with 11 bases between them. CDR1 is SEHNR, CDR2 FQNEAQ, per germline (reference sequence). CDR3 DNA sequence: TGTGCCAGCAGCTTACAGGTTCCAAGCTCTGGGGCCAACGTCCTGACTTTC. Its protein is CASSLQVPSSGANVLTF.